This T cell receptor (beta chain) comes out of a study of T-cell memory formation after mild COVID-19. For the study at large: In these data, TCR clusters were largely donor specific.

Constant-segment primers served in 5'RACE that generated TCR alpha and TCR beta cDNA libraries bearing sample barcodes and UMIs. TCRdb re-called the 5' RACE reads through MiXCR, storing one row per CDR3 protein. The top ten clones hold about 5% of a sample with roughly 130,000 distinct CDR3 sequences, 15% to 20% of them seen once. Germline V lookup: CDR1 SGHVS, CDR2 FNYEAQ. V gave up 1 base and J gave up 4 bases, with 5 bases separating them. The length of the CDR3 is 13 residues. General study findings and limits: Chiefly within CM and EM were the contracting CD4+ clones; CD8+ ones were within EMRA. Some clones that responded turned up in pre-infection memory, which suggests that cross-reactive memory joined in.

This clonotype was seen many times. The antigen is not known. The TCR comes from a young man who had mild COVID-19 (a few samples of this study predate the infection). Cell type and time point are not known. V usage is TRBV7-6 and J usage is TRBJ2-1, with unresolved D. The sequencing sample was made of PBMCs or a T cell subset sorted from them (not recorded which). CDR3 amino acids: CASSLGPYNEQFF. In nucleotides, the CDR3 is TGTGCCAGCAGCTTAGGCCCATACAATGAGCAGTTCTTC.